This T cell receptor beta chain was profiled in a study of CD8+ T cells in alopecia areata. Germline loops: CDR1 SGHTA, CDR2 FQGNSA. V lost 1 base and J lost 4, with 8 bases in between. CDR3 length: 13 residues. The treatment: oral pan-JAK inhibitor, 5-10 mg twice daily. Sequencing relied on a cDNA template that was reverse transcribed from extracted RNA. TCRdb keeps only in-frame clones here, not all; method: immunoSEQ multiplex PCR. Altogether more than 200,000 clones are present, just over 65% being singletons, with the ten largest covering more than 0.95%. About this clone itself: This sample also contains other DNA sequences that code for the same CDR3.

The material sequenced was CD4+ T cells sorted from blood, taken between weeks 44 and 45, from a patient treated with tofacitinib. J is TRBJ2-7 and V is TRBV7-2; TRBD1 might be the D (5 bases). This sequence was found in a human donor with alopecia areata. CDR3 coding DNA: TGTGCCAGCAGCTTAGACAGGTTATACGAGCAGTACTTC. Translated: CASSLDRLYEQYF.